These 19 T cell receptor beta chains were all obtained from the same sample, sequenced in a study of T-cell reconstitution after alpha-beta-depleted transplantation in children. Preparing the TCRbeta library involved the use of unique molecular identifiers. Via MiXCR, TCRdb re-called the PCR reads, giving one row per CDR3 protein. Among roughly 500,000 distinct CDR3 sequences listed, approximately 20% were seen once. The sequencing used PBMCs from the stem cell graft donor, collected from the stem cell graft. The receptors derive from a human donor who donated a stem cell graft to a child with acute lymphoblastic leukemia.

This clonotype was observed a few times. V is TRBV2 and J is TRBJ2-5, with D perhaps matching TRBD2 (5 bases). Germline V CDR1 and CDR2: SNHLY, FYNNEI. V gave up 8 bases and J gave up 0 bases, with 7 bases separating them. The CDR3 contains 12 residues. This chain's CDR3 is CASERYQETQYF. CDR3 DNA: TGTGCCAGCGAGCGGTACCAAGAGACCCAGTACTTC.

This clonotype has a handful of counts. The CDR3 loop is CAWSTGQGIYEQFF. The DNA for the CDR3 is TGTGCCTGGAGTACGGGACAGGGGATTTATGAGCAGTTCTTC. This rearrangement joins TRBV30 to TRBJ2-1; 10 nucleotides align to TRBD1. The germline V gene has CDR1 GTSNPN and CDR2 SVGIG (reference sequence). The CDR3 extends over 14 amino acids. With V trimmed by 2 bases and J by 8 bases, 6 bases remained unmatched. The full variable domain, its missing parts supplied by reference TRBV30 and TRBJ2-1, is SQTIHQWPATLVQPVGSPLSLECTVEGTSNPNLYWYRQAAGRGLQLLFYSVGIGQISSEVPQNLSASRPQDRQFILSSKKLLLSDSGFYLCAWSTGQGIYEQFFGPGTRLTVL.

The chain employs TRBV5-6 and TRBJ1-2; 7 bases are shared with TRBD1. Losses at the gene ends were 3 bases for V and 3 bases for J; bases not matched to a gene: 8. From germline, CDR1 is SGHDT and CDR2 YYEEEE. The CDR3 length is 15 residues. This CDR3 reads CASSWADRVYYGYTF. The CDR3 coding sequence is TGTGCCAGCAGCTGGGCAGACAGGGTTTACTATGGCTACACCTTC.

The chain uses TRBV6-4 and TRBJ2-3; 9 positions agree with TRBD1. This CDR3 has 15 amino acids. Germline values: CDR1 MRHNA, CDR2 SNTAGT. V lost 3 bases to trimming and J lost 1 base; unmatched junction nucleotides: 2. CDR3: CASSERTGGTDTQYF. CDR3 coding DNA: TGTGCCAGCAGTGAGAGGACAGGGGGCACAGATACGCAGTATTTT.

This clonotype was counted a few times. This chain connects TRBV2 to TRBJ1-5; unclear D gene. Germline lookup yields CDR1 SNHLY and CDR2 FYNNEI. CDR3 length equals 13 residues. V dropped 9 bases and J dropped 2 bases, with 11 bases sitting between them. CDR3 residues: CASARSGNQPQHF. The CDR3 DNA reads TGTGCCAGTGCCAGGTCGGGCAATCAGCCCCAGCATTTT. Full variable domain (remainder filled in from reference TRBV2 and TRBJ1-5): EPEVTQTPSHQVTQMGQEVILRCVPISNHLYFYWYRQILGQKVEFLVSFYNNEISEKSEIFDDQFSVERPDGSNFTLKIRSTKLEDSAMYFCASARSGNQPQHFGDGTRLSIL.

This clonotype was observed a handful of times. The V and J genes are TRBV12-3 or TRBV12-4 and TRBJ2-5; TRBD2 matches 12 bases. The CDR3 runs 18 residues. Losses at the gene ends were 6 bases for V and 4 bases for J; bases not matched to a gene: 15. CDR3 sequence: CASSHLLAGGPASETQYF. The CDR3 DNA reads as TGTGCCAGCAGCCATCTTCTAGCGGGAGGGCCGGCGTCAGAGACCCAGTACTTC.

The rearrangement joins TRBV12-3 or TRBV12-4 to TRBJ1-6; the D is unclear. V was pared by 5 bases and J by 3 bases, with 14 bases between. CDR3 length: 16 residues. Written as DNA, the CDR3 is TGTGCCAGCAGTGACCTCGGGGATTACTATAATTCACCCCTCCACTTT. Protein sequence: CASSDLGDYYNSPLHF.

This clonotype has a handful of counts. The chain has TRBV6-5 and TRBJ1-1; D is perhaps TRBD1 (5 bases). The CDR3 totals 13 residues. V lost 2 bases and J 4 bases, leaving 8 bases between the germline ends. Germline values: CDR1 MNHEY, CDR2 SVGAGI. The CDR3 DNA sequence: TGTGCCAGCAGTTACAAGGGGACCACTGAAGCTTTCTTT. Translation gives CASSYKGTTEAFF.

The chain combines TRBV29-1 with TRBJ2-7; no clear D gene. This CDR3 is built from 12 residues. The germline CDR1 and CDR2 sequences are SQVTM and ANQGSEA. V was cut by 0 bases and J by 6 bases, with 9 bases left in between. CDR3 region: CSVEDGRVEQYF. CDR3 in DNA: TGCAGCGTTGAAGATGGAAGGGTCGAGCAGTACTTC.

A few counts support this clonotype. The chain couples TRBV14 to TRBJ2-3, with D unresolved. The CDR3 extends over 16 amino acids. Germline V gene lookup returns CDR1 SGHDN and CDR2 FVKESK. Trimming stripped 0 bases from V and 6 bases from J, with 16 bases between. The CDR3 region has the DNA TGTGCCAGCAGCCAAGATAACCCGTCCCCGCGCGATACGCAGTATTTT. It translates to CASSQDNPSPRDTQYF.

The chain combines TRBV7-9 with TRBJ1-1; D ambiguous. The V end was cut by 7 bases, the J end by 7 bases, with 16 bases between. Germline values: CDR1 SEHNR, CDR2 FQNEAQ (reference sequence). The CDR3 runs 13 residues. CDR3 sequence reads: CASTLGEGDEAFF. The CDR3 nucleotides read TGTGCCAGCACCCTAGGCGAAGGAGATGAAGCTTTCTTT.

The table lists this clonotype with a few counts. The J gene is TRBJ1-2, the V gene TRBV18; D is perhaps TRBD1 (6 bases). The germline V gene has CDR1 KGHSH and CDR2 LQKENI. The CDR3 runs 15 residues. Trimming removed 6 bases from V and 3 bases from J, with 17 bases in between. DNA of the CDR3: TGTGCCAGCTCGCAGACAGGTACTATCGACTATGGCTACACCTTC. Translating it yields CASSQTGTIDYGYTF.

This clonotype turned up a few times. V gene TRBV7-8 combines with J gene TRBJ2-1, with 14 bases matching TRBD2. Germline trimming cut 8 bases from V and 7 bases from J; bases unmatched to any gene: 19. The germline gives CDR1 SGHVS, CDR2 FQNEAQ. CDR3 length: 19 amino acids. The chain's CDR3 is CASGEPTSGRVSLPNEQFF. The DNA for the CDR3 is TGTGCCAGCGGGGAACCGACTAGCGGGAGGGTGAGTTTACCGAATGAGCAGTTCTTC.

The genes are TRBV19 and TRBJ2-7; 7 bases map to TRBD1. The CDR3 consists of 13 residues. CDR1 is LNHDA, CDR2 SQIVND, per germline (reference sequence). After removal of 7 bases from V and 5 bases from J, the junction contained 8 bases not matched to a gene. CDR3 nucleotide sequence: TGTGCCAGTATAAGACAGGGAACTGACGAGCAGTACTTC. Protein sequence: CASIRQGTDEQYF.

The chain joins TRBV3-1 to TRBJ2-1, with a tentative D call TRBD1 (5 bases). The CDR3 runs to 14 residues. V shed 3 bases and J shed 8 bases, with 14 bases lying between them. CDR1 and CDR2 from the germline V gene are LGHDT and YNNKEL (reference sequence). The CDR3 nucleotides are TGTGCCAGCAGCCAGGGGCCTCGGATCGATGAGCAGTTCTTC. Encoded protein: CASSQGPRIDEQFF.

The chain has TRBV7-2 and TRBJ2-7; D gene ambiguous. The germline V and J ends were trimmed by 4 bases and 3 bases, with 16 bases remaining between them. Germline CDR1 and CDR2: SGHTA and FQGNSA. CDR3 length: 15 amino acids. The CDR3 nucleotides read TGTGCCAGCAGCTCGCCCCCCCCTACCCGCTACGAGCAGTACTTC. This sequence encodes CASSSPPPTRYEQYF. The full variable domain, completed using reference TRBV7-2 and TRBJ2-7, is GAGVSQSPSNKVTEKGKDVELRCDPISGHTALYWYRQSLGQGLEFLIYFQGNSAPDKSGLPSDRFSAERTGGSVSTLTIQRTQQEDSAVYLCASSSPPPTRYEQYFGPGTRLTVT.

In its sample, this clonotype was seen a few times. The chain couples TRBV27 to TRBJ2-7; D gene uncertain. CDR3 length equals 13 residues. The ends were cut back, 3 bases at V and 4 bases at J, with 10 bases in the middle. Germline V gene sequence: CDR1 MNHEY, CDR2 SMNVEV (reference sequence). DNA for the CDR3: TGTGCCAGCAGTTTCGGGCTAGGTTACGAGCAGTACTTC. Translated, it gives CASSFGLGYEQYF.

This clonotype has a count of ten or more. The chain employs TRBV29-1 and TRBJ2-2, with TRBD1 identical over 7 bases. The CDR3 length is 14 residues. Germline V gene sequence: CDR1 SQVTM, CDR2 ANQGSEA. The trim removed 5 bases at V and 0 bases at J, leaving 3 bases unmatched. The CDR3 DNA follows: TGCAGCGTTCCTGGACAGGCGAACACCGGGGAGCTGTTTTTT. Translating gives CSVPGQANTGELFF.

The chain links TRBV12-3 or TRBV12-4 to TRBJ2-5, with 7 bases fitting TRBD1. The CDR3 sequence is 16 residues long. Trimming at V came to 3 bases and at J to 2 bases, leaving 9 bases not matched to a gene. CDR3 coding DNA: TGTGCCAGCAGTTTTGGACCGCAGGGGGTTCAAGAGACCCAGTACTTC. It encodes CASSFGPQGVQETQYF.